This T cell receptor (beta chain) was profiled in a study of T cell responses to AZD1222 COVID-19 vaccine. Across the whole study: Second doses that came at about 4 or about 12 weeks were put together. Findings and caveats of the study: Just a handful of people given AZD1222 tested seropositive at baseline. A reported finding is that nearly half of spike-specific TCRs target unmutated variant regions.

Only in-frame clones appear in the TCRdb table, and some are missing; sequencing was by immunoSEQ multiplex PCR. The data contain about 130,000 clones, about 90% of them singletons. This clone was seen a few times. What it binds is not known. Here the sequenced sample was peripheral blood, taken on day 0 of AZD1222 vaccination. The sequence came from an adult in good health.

In nucleotides, the CDR3 is TGTGCCAGCAGTGGGACAATGGGCCAGCCCCAGCATTTT. As protein: CASSGTMGQPQHF. V is TRBV7-2 and J is TRBJ1-5; D is possibly TRBD1 (6 bases). The V gene lost 6 bases and the J gene lost 7 bases, with 13 bases spanning the gap. CDR1 and CDR2 (germline): SGHTA, FQGNSA. The CDR3 is 13 amino acids.